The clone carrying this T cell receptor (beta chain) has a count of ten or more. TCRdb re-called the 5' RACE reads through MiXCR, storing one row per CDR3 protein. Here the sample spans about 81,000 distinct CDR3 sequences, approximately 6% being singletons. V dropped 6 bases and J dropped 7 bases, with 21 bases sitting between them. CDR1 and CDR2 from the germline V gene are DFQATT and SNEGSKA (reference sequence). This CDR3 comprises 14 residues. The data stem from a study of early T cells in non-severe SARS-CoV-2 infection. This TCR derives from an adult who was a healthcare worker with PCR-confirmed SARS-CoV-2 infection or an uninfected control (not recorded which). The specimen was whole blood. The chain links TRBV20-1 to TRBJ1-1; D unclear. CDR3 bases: TGCAGTGCCAACCAACGAAGAGGCACCGATGAAGCTTTCTTT. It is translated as CSANQRRGTDEAFF.